This T cell receptor (beta chain) was sequenced during a study of radiation and T cells in renal cell carcinoma. Whole-study results and caveats: Baseline intratumoral clonotype presence is unknown without pretreatment biopsies. In blood, top tumor clones expanded by 2 weeks, shrinking by 4.

Note on this clone: Antigen: not known.

The time point denotes: baseline pretreatment blood. Regarding treatment: 15 Gy SBRT to primary tumor, nephrectomy 4 weeks later. The trim removed 4 bases at V and 1 base at J, leaving 3 bases unmatched. Per germline, CDR1 SGHTA and CDR2 FQGTGA. The CDR3 runs to 16 residues. The method was immunoSEQ multiplex PCR; TCRdb's version includes in-frame clones alone and lacks a portion of them. Among approximately 150,000 clones, 88% were seen once, and the ten largest hold about 4%. The chain uses TRBV7-3 and TRBJ2-2; TRBD2 matches 10 bases. This sequence originates from a woman in her 70s with renal cell carcinoma. Sequencing used blood, obtained from a patient whose treatment included radiotherapy and nephrectomy. CDR3 protein: CASSSRLAGNTGELFF. In DNA, the CDR3 is TGTGCCAGCAGCTCCAGACTAGCGGGGAACACCGGGGAGCTGTTTTTT. Based on the CDR3 plus reference TRBV7-3 and TRBJ2-2, the full variable domain is GAGVSQTPSNKVTEKGKYVELRCDPISGHTALYWYRQSLGQGPEFLIYFQGTGAADDSGLPNDRFFAVRPEGSVSTLKIQRTERGDSAVYLCASSSRLAGNTGELFFGEGSRLTVL.